This T cell receptor (beta chain) originates from a study of identical twins. Study findings and constraints: Interpretation of the results relied on cross-sectional statistical analysis and not on following the same donors.

Using its own MiXCR run on the 5' RACE reads, TCRdb lists one record per CDR3 protein. The table shows approximately 690,000 distinct CDR3 sequences, with 6% to 6.5% occurring only once. This clonotype has more than one count but fewer than ten. Antigen specificity is unknown. The CDR3 extends over 12 amino acids. V lost 0 bases and J lost 8, with 8 bases in between. Germline V gene lookup returns CDR1 DFQATT and CDR2 SNEGSKA (reference sequence). The sequencing input was naive T cells sorted from blood. This clonotype originated in a young man in good health. V usage is TRBV20-1 and J usage is TRBJ1-5; no clear D. The CDR3 bases are TGCAGTGCTAGAGAAAATTGGGAGCCCCAGCATTTT. Its protein is CSARENWEPQHF.